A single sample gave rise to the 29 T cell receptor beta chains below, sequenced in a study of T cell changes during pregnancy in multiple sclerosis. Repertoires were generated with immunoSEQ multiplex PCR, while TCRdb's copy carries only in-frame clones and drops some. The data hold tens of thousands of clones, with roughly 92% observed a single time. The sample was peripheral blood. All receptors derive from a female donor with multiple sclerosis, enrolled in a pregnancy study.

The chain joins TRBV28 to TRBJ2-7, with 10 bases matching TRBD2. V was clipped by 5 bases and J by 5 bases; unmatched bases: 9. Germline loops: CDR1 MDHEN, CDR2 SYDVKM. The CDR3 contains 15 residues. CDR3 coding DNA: TGTGCCAGCAGTCCCAGTAGCGGGAGGTTCCACGAGCAGTACTTC. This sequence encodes CASSPSSGRFHEQYF.

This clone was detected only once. This chain's CDR3 is CAWSVRGRTGELFF. DNA for the CDR3: TGTGCCTGGAGTGTACGAGGGAGGACCGGGGAGCTGTTTTTT. This rearrangement joins TRBV30 to TRBJ2-2; maybe TRBD2 (6 bases). From germline, CDR1 is GTSNPN and CDR2 SVGIG (reference sequence). CDR3 length: 14 residues. Trimming shortened V by 0 bases and J by 5 bases, and 10 bases separated the two germline ends.

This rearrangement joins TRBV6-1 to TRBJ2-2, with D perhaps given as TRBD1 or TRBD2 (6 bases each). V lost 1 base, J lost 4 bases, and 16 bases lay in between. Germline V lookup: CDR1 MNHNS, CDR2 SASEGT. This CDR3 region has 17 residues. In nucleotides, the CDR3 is TGTGCCAGCAGTGAAGTGGGGCTAGGGGGAGGCACCGGGGAGCTGTTTTTT. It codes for CASSEVGLGGGTGELFF.

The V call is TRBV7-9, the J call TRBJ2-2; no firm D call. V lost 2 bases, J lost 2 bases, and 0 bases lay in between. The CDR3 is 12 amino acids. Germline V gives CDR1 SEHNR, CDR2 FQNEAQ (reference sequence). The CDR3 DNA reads TGTGCCAGCAGCTTAAACACCGGGGAGCTGTTTTTT. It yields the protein CASSLNTGELFF.

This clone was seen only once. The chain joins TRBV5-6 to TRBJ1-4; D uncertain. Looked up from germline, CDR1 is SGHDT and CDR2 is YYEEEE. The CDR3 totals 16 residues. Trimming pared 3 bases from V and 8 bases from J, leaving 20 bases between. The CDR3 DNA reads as TGTGCCAGCAGCTGGGCGGCTGACCCCGCACGGGAAAAACTGTTTTTT. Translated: CASSWAADPAREKLFF.

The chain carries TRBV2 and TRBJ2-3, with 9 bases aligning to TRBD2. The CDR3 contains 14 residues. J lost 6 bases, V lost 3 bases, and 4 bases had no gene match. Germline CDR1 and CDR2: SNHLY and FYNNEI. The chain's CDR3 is CASSESGRLDTQYF. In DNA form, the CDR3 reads TGTGCCAGCAGTGAGAGCGGGAGGCTTGATACGCAGTATTTT.

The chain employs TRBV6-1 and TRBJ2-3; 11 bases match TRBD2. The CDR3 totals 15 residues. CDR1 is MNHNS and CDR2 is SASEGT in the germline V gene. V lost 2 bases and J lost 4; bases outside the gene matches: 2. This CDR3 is CASSELAGGPDTQYF. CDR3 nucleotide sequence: TGTGCCAGCAGTGAATTAGCGGGAGGGCCAGATACGCAGTATTTT.

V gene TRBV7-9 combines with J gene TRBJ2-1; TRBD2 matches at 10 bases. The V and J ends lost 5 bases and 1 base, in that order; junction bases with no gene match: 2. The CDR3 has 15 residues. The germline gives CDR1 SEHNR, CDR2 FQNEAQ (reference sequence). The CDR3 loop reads CASSPLAGSYNEQFF. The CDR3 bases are TGTGCCAGCAGCCCACTAGCGGGATCCTACAATGAGCAGTTCTTC.

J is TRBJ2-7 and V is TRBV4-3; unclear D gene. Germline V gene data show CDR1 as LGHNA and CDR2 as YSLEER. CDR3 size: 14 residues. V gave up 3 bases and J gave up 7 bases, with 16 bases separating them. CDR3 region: CASSHNPTGREQYF. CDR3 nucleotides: TGCGCCAGCAGCCACAATCCGACTGGTAGAGAGCAGTACTTC.

CDR3 sequence reads: CASSRGPSYNEQFF. The DNA for the CDR3 is TGCGCCAGCAGTCGGGGTCCCTCCTACAATGAGCAGTTCTTC. This chain uses TRBV5-1 with TRBJ2-1; maybe TRBD2 (5 bases). This CDR3 contains 14 residues. V was cut by 5 bases and J by 0 bases, with 9 bases left in between. Germline V lookup: CDR1 SGHRS, CDR2 YFSETQ.

The CDR3 nucleotides read TGTGCCAGCAGCGCGCCGGGACAGGGAAGAGGTGGCTACACCTTC. Amino acid sequence: CASSAPGQGRGGYTF. The J gene is TRBJ1-2, the V gene TRBV9, with 9 bases identical to TRBD1. The V segment lost 3 bases and the J segment 7 bases; nucleotides outside the gene matches: 10. CDR3 length: 15 amino acids. The germline CDR1 and CDR2 sequences are SGDLS and YYNGEE.

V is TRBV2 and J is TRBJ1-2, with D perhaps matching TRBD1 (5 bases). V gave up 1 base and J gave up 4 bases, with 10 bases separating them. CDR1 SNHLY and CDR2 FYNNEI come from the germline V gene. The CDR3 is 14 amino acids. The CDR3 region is CASSEEGRGYGYTF. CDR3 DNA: TGTGCCAGCAGTGAAGAGGGGCGCGGCTATGGCTACACCTTC.

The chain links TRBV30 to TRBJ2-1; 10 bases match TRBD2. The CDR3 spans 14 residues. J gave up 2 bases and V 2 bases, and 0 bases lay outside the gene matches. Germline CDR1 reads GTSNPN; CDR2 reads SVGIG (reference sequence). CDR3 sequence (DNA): TGTGCCTGGAGTACTAGCGGGACCTACAATGAGCAGTTCTTC. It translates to CAWSTSGTYNEQFF.

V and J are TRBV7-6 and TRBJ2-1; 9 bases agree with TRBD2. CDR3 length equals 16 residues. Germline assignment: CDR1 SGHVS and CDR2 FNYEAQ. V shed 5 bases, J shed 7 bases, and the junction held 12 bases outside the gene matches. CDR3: CASSGPIAGVRNEQFF. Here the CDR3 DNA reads TGTGCCAGCAGCGGTCCAATAGCGGGAGTTAGGAATGAGCAGTTCTTC.

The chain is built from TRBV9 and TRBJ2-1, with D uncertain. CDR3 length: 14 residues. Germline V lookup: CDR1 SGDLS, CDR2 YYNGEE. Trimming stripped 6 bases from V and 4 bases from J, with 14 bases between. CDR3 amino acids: CASKGLDSYNEQFF. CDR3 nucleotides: TGTGCCAGCAAGGGCCTAGACTCTTACAATGAGCAGTTCTTC.

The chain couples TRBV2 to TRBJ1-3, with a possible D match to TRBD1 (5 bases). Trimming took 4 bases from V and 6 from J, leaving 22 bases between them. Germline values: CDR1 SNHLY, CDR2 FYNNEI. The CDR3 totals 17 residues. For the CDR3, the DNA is TGTGCCAGCAGTGTTTTTGAACAGGAGGAGGTAGAAAACACCATATATTTT. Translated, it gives CASSVFEQEEVENTIYF.

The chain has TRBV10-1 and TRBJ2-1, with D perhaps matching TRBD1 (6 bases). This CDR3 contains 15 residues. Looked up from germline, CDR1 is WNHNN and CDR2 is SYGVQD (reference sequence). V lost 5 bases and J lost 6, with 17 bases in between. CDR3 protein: CASSSRGGSSNEQFF. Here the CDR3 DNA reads TGCGCCAGCAGTTCTAGAGGGGGTTCGAGCAATGAGCAGTTCTTC.

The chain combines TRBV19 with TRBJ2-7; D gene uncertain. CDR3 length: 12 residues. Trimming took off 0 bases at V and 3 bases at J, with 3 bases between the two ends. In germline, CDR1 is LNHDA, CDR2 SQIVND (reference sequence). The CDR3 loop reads CASSIEGYEQYF. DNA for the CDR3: TGTGCCAGTAGTATAGAGGGCTACGAGCAGTACTTC. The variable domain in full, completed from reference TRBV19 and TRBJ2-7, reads DGGITQSPKYLFRKEGQNVTLSCEQNLNHDAMYWYRQDPGQGLRLIYYSQIVNDFQKGDIAEGYSVSREKKESFPLTVTSAQKNPTAFYLCASSIEGYEQYFGPGTRLTVT.

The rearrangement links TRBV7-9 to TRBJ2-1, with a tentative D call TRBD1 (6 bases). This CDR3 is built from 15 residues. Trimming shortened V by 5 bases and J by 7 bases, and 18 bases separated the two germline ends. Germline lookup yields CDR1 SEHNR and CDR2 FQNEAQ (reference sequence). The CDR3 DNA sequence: TGTGCCAGCAGCGAGGGCAGGGGTAAGAGGAATGAGCAGTTCTTC. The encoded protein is CASSEGRGKRNEQFF.

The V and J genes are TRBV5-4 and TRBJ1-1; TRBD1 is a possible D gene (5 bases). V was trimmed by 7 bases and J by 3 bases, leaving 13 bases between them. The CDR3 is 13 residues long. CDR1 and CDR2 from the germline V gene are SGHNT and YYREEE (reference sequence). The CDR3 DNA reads TGTGCCAGCGCTGGGGGGAGTTACACTGAAGCTTTCTTT. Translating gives CASAGGSYTEAFF.

CDR3 sequence (DNA): TGTGCCAGCAGGACAGGGGCGAACACCGGGGAGCTGTTTTTT. Residues: CASRTGANTGELFF. The chain is built from TRBV19 and TRBJ2-2; TRBD1 aligns across 9 bases. The germline gives CDR1 LNHDA, CDR2 SQIVND (reference sequence). The CDR3 contains 14 residues. Trimming took 9 bases from V and 0 from J; bases not matched to a gene: 2.

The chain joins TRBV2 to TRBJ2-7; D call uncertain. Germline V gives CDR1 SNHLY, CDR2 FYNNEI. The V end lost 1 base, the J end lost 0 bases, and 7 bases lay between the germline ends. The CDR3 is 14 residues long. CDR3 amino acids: CASSEVSSSYEQYF. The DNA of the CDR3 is TGTGCCAGCAGTGAAGTCAGCAGCTCCTACGAGCAGTACTTC.

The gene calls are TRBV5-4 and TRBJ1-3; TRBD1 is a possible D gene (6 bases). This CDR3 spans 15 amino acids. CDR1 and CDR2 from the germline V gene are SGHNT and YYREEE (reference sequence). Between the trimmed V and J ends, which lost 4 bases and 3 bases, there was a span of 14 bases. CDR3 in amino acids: CASSPGGQSGNTIYF. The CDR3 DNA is TGTGCCAGCAGCCCCGGGGGCCAAAGTGGAAACACCATATATTTT.

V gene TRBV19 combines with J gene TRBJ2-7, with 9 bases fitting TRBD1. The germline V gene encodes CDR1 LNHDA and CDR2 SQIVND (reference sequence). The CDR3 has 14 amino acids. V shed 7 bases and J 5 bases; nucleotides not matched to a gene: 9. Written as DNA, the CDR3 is TGTGCCAGTAAGATCGGGACAGGGATAAACGAGCAGTACTTC. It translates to CASKIGTGINEQYF.

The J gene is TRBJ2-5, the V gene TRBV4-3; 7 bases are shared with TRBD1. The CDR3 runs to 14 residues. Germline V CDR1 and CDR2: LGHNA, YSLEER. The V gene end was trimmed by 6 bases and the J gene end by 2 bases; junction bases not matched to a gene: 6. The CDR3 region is CASSSGTVQETQYF. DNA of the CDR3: TGCGCCAGCAGTTCAGGGACAGTGCAAGAGACCCAGTACTTC.

The DNA for the CDR3 is TGTGCCAGCAGCTTCTTTAACACTGAAGCTTTCTTT. It yields the protein CASSFFNTEAFF. J is TRBJ1-1 and V is TRBV7-2, with unresolved D. Germline loops: CDR1 SGHTA, CDR2 FQGNSA. The CDR3 contains 12 residues. Deletions cut 3 bases from V and 2 bases from J, with 4 bases between.

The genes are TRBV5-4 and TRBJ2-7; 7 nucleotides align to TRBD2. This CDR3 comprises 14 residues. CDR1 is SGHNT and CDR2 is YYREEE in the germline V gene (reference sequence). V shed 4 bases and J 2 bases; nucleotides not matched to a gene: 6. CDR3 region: CASSPLGTTYEQYF. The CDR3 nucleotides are TGTGCCAGCAGCCCGCTGGGGACTACCTACGAGCAGTACTTC.

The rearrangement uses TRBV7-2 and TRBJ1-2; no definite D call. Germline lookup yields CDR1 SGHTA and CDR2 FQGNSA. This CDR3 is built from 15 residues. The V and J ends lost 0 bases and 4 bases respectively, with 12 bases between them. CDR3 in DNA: TGTGCCAGCAGCTTAGCGCCAGAGAAAACCTATGGCTACACCTTC. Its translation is CASSLAPEKTYGYTF.

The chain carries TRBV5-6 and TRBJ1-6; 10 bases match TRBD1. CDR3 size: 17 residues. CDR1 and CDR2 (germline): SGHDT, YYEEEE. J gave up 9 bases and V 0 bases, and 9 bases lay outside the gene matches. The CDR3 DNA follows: TGTGCCAGCAGCTTGGAGGGACAGGGGCTAAGTGGTTCACCCCTCCACTTT. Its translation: CASSLEGQGLSGSPLHF.